This T cell receptor (beta chain) was obtained from a study of T cell responses to AZD1222 COVID-19 vaccine. Study results and caveats: Increased Spike-specific TCR breadth and depth were observed after two AZD1222 doses. Vaccine-associated CD4 TCRs spanned spike, dominant at 160-218 and 743-854. Baseline testing showed seropositivity in only a handful of AZD1222 recipients.

This clone was seen a few times. The antigen is not known. The germline V gene encodes CDR1 KGHSH and CDR2 LQKENI. Trimming took off 2 bases at V and 1 base at J, with 10 bases between the two ends. This CDR3 spans 15 amino acids. Samples with a second dose at about 4 or about 12 weeks were pooled together. TCRdb's table, derived via immunoSEQ multiplex PCR, lists solely in-frame clones and lacks some. The sample includes 77,000 or so clones, around 90% of them seen just once. The gene calls are TRBV18 and TRBJ2-3; D uncertain. The sequencing here drew on peripheral blood, taken 28 days after the second AZD1222 dose. This receptor was taken from an adult who received the AZD1222 COVID-19 vaccine. For the CDR3, the DNA is TGTGCCAGCTCACCAGGAATAGGACGCACAGATACGCAGTATTTT. Its translation is CASSPGIGRTDTQYF.